Here is one T cell receptor beta chain with its context. The antigen is undetermined. This record comes from a study of siplizumab effects on memory and regulatory T cells. General study points: Poor capture below about 10^-5 frequency left most alloreactive clones unmapped to unstimulated subsets. Alloreactive CD4+ clones that could be mapped were on average 68.8% Treg-derived with siplizumab, against about 30% in controls. Naive T cells seemed more diverse than memory cells; they also seemed major alloresponse contributors.

The protocol was immunoSEQ multiplex PCR, while the TCRdb copy is restricted to in-frame clones and leaves out a portion. Here the sample spans around 110,000 clones, about 94% being singletons. Trimming took 4 bases from V and 5 from J; bases not matched to a gene: 9. CDR3 length: 15 residues. Per germline, CDR1 SGHDT and CDR2 YYEEEE. This chain uses TRBV5-6 with TRBJ2-5; TRBD1 agrees at 9 bases. This sequence was found in a human donor in good health. The sample taken for sequencing was non-Treg CD4+ T cells sorted from blood. The CDR3 region is CASSTTGGEGETQYF. CDR3 bases: TGTGCCAGCAGCACCACAGGGGGCGAGGGGGAGACCCAGTACTTC. Based on the CDR3 plus reference TRBV5-6 and TRBJ2-5, the full variable domain is DAGVTQSPTHLIKTRGQQVTLRCSPKSGHDTVSWYQQALGQGPQFIFQYYEEEERQRGNFPDRFSGHQFPNYSSELNVNALLLGDSALYLCASSTTGGEGETQYFGPGTRLLVL.